These T cell receptor beta chains were read from a single sample in a study of cytomegalovirus exposure and HLA in healthy donors. Libraries were prepared by immunoSEQ multiplex PCR; TCRdb keeps only in-frame clonotypes and omits some of them. This sample carries around 190,000 clones, approximately 89% of them seen once, and the ten largest clones take about 7.7%. Material: PBMCs. The source is a young man in good health and CMV-seropositive. The CDR3 runs from the conserved cysteine through the conserved F or W. Fields, in order: D gene, J gene, clone size, V gene, CDR3 protein, CDR3 DNA. The D gene is left open where the match is weak. Rows give clone size only sometimes, using once, few, many, or a class for an expanded clone.

- | TRBJ2-7 | - | TRBV28 | CASSLGRPGEQYF | TGTGCCAGCAGTTTAGGTAGGCCGGGCGAGCAGTACTTC
- | TRBJ2-7 | - | TRBV2 | CASSVVLYEQYF | TGTGCCAGCAGTGTGGTACTGTACGAGCAGTACTTC
- | TRBJ2-3 | - | TRBV7-3 | CASGGTSTDTQYF | TGTGCCAGCGGGGGCACTAGCACAGATACGCAGTATTTT
- | TRBJ1-5 | - | TRBV7-9 | CASSSSSGVLGWPQHF | TGTGCCAGCAGCTCCAGTTCCGGGGTCCTAGGGTGGCCCCAGCATTTT
TRBD2 | TRBJ2-1 | - | TRBV7-9 | CASSLGGREDPNEQFF | TGTGCCAGCAGCTTAGGCGGGAGGGAAGACCCCAATGAGCAGTTCTTC
- | TRBJ2-1 | - | TRBV11-3 | CASSQNNEQFF | TGTGCCAGCAGTCAGAACAATGAGCAGTTCTTC
- | TRBJ1-6 | - | TRBV4-1 | CASSQAPQRGVGGSPLHF | TGCGCCAGCAGCCAAGCCCCACAAAGGGGTGTAGGAGGCTCACCCCTCCACTTT
- | TRBJ2-7 | - | TRBV5-1 | CASSLEGGNVDEQYF | TGCGCCAGCAGCTTGGAAGGGGGAAATGTAGACGAGCAGTACTTC
- | TRBJ1-1 | - | TRBV11-3 | CASSFNLNTEAFF | TGTGCCAGCAGCTTCAACCTGAACACTGAAGCTTTCTTT
TRBD2 | TRBJ2-3 | - | TRBV6-6 | CASSLAGGLTDTQYF | TGTGCCAGCAGTTTAGCGGGAGGCCTCACAGATACGCAGTATTTT
TRBD1 | TRBJ2-5 | - | TRBV28 | CASSSYTGGEYF | TGTGCCAGCAGTTCCTACACAGGGGGCGAGTACTTC
- | TRBJ1-1 | - | TRBV9 | CASSMGLQGPEAFF | TGTGCCAGCAGCATGGGACTCCAGGGTCCTGAAGCTTTCTTT
TRBD2 | TRBJ2-3 | - | TRBV5-1 | CASSWTSGSLTDTQYF | TGCGCCAGCAGCTGGACTAGCGGAAGCCTTACAGATACGCAGTATTTT
- | TRBJ2-2 | - | TRBV13 | CASSLSGGELFF | TGTGCCAGCAGCTTATCGGGCGGGGAGCTGTTTTTT
- | TRBJ1-1 | - | TRBV6-5 | CASSYSTEAFF | TGTGCCAGCAGTTACTCGACTGAAGCTTTCTTT
- | TRBJ2-1 | - | TRBV11-2 | CASSFQGSAEQFF | TGTGCCAGCAGTTTTCAGGGCTCTGCTGAGCAGTTCTTC
TRBD1 | TRBJ1-2 | - | TRBV29-1 | CSVDDRGGHGYTF | TGCAGCGTTGACGACAGGGGCGGGCATGGCTACACCTTC
- | TRBJ1-4 | - | TRBV18 | CASSPSGGPGEKLFF | TGTGCCAGCTCACCGAGCGGTGGCCCTGGTGAAAAACTGTTTTTT
- | TRBJ1-5 | - | TRBV7-9 | CASSPESNQPQHF | TGTGCCAGCAGCCCCGAGAGCAATCAGCCCCAGCATTTT
- | TRBJ1-2 | once | TRBV7-3 | CASLGVAIASRGGQGGYTF | TGTGCCAGCTTGGGAGTTGCCATCGCCTCCCGAGGAGGGCAGGGAGGCTACACCTTC
- | TRBJ2-7 | - | TRBV19 | CASSIDLGRGPTYEQYF | TGTGCCAGTAGTATAGATCTGGGGCGGGGCCCCACCTACGAGCAGTACTTC
- | TRBJ2-2 | few | TRBV7-6 | CASSLGGSGELFF | TGTGCCAGCAGCTTAGGAGGGTCCGGGGAGCTGTTTTTT
- | TRBJ2-5 | - | TRBV13 | CASSSHGAQETQYF | TGTGCCAGCAGCTCCCACGGGGCCCAAGAGACCCAGTACTTC
- | TRBJ1-2 | - | TRBV23-1 | CASTRPYGYTF | TGCGCCAGCACTCGACCCTATGGCTACACCTTC
TRBD1 | TRBJ2-7 | - | TRBV30 | CAWSITGDQQYF | TGTGCCTGGAGCATAACAGGGGACCAGCAGTACTTC
- | TRBJ1-2 | few | TRBV28 | CASSSQGTDYGYTF | TGTGCCAGCAGTTCCCAGGGGACGGACTATGGCTACACCTTC
TRBD1 | TRBJ2-7 | - | TRBV19 | CASSMGQGGSYEQYF | TGTGCCAGTAGTATGGGACAGGGTGGGTCCTACGAGCAGTACTTC
- | TRBJ2-1 | - | TRBV28 | CASTPRLGGGFF | TGTGCCAGCACCCCCCGCTTGGGGGGCGGATTCTTC
- | TRBJ2-7 | once | TRBV11-3 | CASSSGHNANEQYF | TGTGCCAGCAGCTCAGGACATAACGCGAACGAGCAGTACTTC
- | TRBJ2-7 | - | TRBV28 | CASNPGGPYEQYF | TGTGCCAGCAACCCTGGCGGACCCTACGAGCAGTACTTC
TRBD1 | TRBJ2-7 | - | TRBV2 | CASSLASGTGSGEQYF | TGTGCCAGCAGTCTTGCCTCCGGGACAGGGTCTGGCGAGCAGTACTTC
TRBD1 | TRBJ2-3 | - | TRBV29-1 | CSVPGQATDTQYF | TGCAGCGTTCCTGGACAGGCCACAGATACGCAGTATTTT
- | TRBJ2-5 | - | TRBV5-1 | CASSFSPQETQYF | TGCGCCAGCAGCTTTTCACCTCAAGAGACCCAGTACTTC
TRBD1 | TRBJ1-5 | - | TRBV19 | CASSTGVLRQPQHF | TGTGCCAGTAGCACAGGGGTCCTAAGGCAGCCCCAGCATTTT
- | TRBJ2-7 | - | TRBV7-9 | CASSFGPTSYEQYF | TGTGCCAGCAGCTTTGGACCGACGAGCTACGAGCAGTACTTC
- | TRBJ2-3 | few | TRBV27 | CASRTGGPTQYF | TGTGCCAGCAGAACAGGTGGCCCTACGCAGTATTTT
- | TRBJ2-7 | - | TRBV4-1 | CASSQPLAGRSYEQYF | TGCGCCAGCAGCCAACCCTTGGCGGGACGCTCCTACGAGCAGTACTTC
- | TRBJ1-1 | - | TRBV7-3 | CASSFRATEAFF | TGTGCCAGCAGCTTCCGGGCTACTGAAGCTTTCTTT
- | TRBJ2-7 | - | TRBV13 | CASSLTGEQYF | TGTGCCAGCAGCTTAACGGGCGAGCAGTACTTC